This T cell receptor (beta chain) originates from a study of T cells in Graves' hyperthyroidism and ophthalmopathy. Study findings and constraints: The model identified upcoming ophthalmopathy a median about 7.1 months ahead of onset. Peripheral blood also featured most of the thyroid clonotypes expanded above 0.001.

Amplification targeted TCR beta CDR3 regions from RNA transcripts. During a first-round RT-PCR of the TCR CDR3, the HTBI primer set was used. TCRdb recomputed calls from the multiplex PCR reads with MiXCR, one row per CDR3 protein. Here the sample spans 500,000 to 650,000 distinct CDR3 sequences, roughly 18% being singletons. This clonotype was seen many times. Its antigen remains unknown. Roughly 10 ml of fresh peripheral blood supplied the PBMCs. Sequencing input: blood. This TCR was sampled from a woman in her late teens or twenties with Graves' ophthalmopathy.

This CDR3 is CASSTTSRSSYEQYF. For the CDR3, the DNA is TGTGCCAGCAGCACCACTAGCAGGAGCTCCTACGAGCAGTACTTC. The chain carries TRBV7-2 and TRBJ2-7, with a weak D call TRBD2 (6 bases). V was clipped by 5 bases and J by 0 bases, with 14 bases between them. The CDR3 runs 15 residues. Germline V CDR1 and CDR2: SGHTA, FQGNSA. The full variable domain, in which reference TRBV7-2 and TRBJ2-7 provide the parts outside the CDR3, is GAGVSQSPSNKVTEKGKDVELRCDPISGHTALYWYRQSLGQGLEFLIYFQGNSAPDKSGLPSDRFSAERTGGSVSTLTIQRTQQEDSAVYLCASSTTSRSSYEQYFGPGTRLTVT.